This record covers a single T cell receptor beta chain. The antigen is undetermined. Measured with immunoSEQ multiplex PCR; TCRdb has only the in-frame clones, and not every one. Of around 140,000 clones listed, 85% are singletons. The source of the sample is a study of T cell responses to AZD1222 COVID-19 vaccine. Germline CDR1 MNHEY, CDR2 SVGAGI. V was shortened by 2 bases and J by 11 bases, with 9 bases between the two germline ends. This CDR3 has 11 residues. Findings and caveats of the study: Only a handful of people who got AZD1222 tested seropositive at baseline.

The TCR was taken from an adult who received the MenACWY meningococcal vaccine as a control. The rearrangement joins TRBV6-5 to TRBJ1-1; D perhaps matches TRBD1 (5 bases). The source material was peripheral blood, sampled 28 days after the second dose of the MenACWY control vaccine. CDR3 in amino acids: CASSYGAGAFF. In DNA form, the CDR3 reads TGTGCCAGCAGTTACGGGGCCGGGGCTTTCTTT.